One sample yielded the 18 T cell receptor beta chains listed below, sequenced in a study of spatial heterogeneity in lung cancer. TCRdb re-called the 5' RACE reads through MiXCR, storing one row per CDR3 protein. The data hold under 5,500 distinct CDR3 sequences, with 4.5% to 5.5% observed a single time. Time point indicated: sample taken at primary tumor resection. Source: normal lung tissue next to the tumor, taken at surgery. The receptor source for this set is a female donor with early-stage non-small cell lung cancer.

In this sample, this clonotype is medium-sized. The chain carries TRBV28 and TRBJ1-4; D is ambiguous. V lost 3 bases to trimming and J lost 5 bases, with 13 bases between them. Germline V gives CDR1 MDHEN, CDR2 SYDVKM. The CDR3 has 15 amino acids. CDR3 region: CASSFLRTENEKLFF. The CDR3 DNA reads TGTGCCAGCAGTTTCCTGCGTACGGAGAATGAAAAACTGTTTTTT.

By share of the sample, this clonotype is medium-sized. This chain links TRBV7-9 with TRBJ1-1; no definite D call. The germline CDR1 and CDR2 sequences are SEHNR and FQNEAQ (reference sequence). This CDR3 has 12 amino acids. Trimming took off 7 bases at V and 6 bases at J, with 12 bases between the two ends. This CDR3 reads CASISEEAEAFF. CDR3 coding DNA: TGTGCCAGCATCTCCGAGGAGGCTGAAGCTTTCTTT.

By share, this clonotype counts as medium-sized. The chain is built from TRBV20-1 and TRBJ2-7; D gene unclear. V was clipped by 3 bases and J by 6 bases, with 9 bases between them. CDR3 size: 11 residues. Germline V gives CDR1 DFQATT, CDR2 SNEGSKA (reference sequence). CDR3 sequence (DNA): TGCAGTGCTAGTGTGGAGCGCGAGCAGTACTTC. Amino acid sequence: CSASVEREQYF.

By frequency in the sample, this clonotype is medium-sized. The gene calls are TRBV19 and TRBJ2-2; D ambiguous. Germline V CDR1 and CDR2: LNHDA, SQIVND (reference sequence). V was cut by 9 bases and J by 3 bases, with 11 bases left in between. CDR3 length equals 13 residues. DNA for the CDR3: TGTGCCAGCCAGAGGACGGACACCGGGGAGCTGTTTTTT. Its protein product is CASQRTDTGELFF.

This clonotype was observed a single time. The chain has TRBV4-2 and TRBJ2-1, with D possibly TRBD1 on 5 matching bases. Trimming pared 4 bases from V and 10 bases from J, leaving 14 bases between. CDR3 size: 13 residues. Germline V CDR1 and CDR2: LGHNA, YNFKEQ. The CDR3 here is CASSRGDSKEQFF. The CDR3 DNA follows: TGTGCCAGCAGCCGCGGCGACAGTAAGGAGCAGTTCTTC.

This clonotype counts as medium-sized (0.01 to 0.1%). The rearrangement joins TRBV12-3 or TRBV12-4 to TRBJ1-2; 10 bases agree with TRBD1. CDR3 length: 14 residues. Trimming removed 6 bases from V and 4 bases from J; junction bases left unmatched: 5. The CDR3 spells CASSPGQGSYGYTF. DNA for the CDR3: TGTGCCAGCAGCCCGGGACAGGGGAGCTATGGCTACACCTTC.

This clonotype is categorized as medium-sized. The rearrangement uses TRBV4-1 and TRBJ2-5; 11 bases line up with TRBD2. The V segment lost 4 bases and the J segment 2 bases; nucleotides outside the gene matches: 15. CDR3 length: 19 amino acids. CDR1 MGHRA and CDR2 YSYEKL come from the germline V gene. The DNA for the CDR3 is TGCGCCAGCAGCCCCCCCCGGGTACTAGCGGGAGCGATACAAGAGACCCAGTACTTC. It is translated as CASSPPRVLAGAIQETQYF.

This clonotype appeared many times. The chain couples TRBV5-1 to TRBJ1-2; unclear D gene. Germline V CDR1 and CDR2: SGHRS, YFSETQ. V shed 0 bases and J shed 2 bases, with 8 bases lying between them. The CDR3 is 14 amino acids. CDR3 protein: CASSLGAANYGYTF. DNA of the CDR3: TGCGCCAGCAGCTTGGGAGCGGCGAACTATGGCTACACCTTC.

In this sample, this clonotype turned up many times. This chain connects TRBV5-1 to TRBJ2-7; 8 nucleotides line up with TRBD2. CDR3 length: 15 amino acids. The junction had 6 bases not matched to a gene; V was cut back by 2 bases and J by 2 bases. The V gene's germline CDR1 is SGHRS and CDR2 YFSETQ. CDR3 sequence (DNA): TGCGCCAGCAGCTTTACTAGCGGAGACACCTACGAGCAGTACTTC. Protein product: CASSFTSGDTYEQYF.

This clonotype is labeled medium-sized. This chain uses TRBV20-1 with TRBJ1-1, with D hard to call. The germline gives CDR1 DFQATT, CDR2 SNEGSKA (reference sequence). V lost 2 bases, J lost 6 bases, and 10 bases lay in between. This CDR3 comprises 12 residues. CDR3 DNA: TGCAGTGCTAGAACCTCCAGGCCTGAAGCTTTCTTT. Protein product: CSARTSRPEAFF.

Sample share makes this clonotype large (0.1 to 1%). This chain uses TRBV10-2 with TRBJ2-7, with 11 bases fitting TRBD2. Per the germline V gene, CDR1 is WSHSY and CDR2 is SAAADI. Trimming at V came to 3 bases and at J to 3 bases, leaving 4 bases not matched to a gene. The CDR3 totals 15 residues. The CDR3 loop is CASSDTSGSYYEQYF. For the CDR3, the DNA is TGCGCCAGCAGTGATACTAGCGGGAGTTACTACGAGCAGTACTTC.

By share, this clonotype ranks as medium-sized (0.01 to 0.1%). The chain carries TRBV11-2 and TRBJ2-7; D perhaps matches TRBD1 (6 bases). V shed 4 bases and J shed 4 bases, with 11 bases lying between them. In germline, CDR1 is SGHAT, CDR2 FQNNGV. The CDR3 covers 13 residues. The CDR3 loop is CASSSLTGYEQYF. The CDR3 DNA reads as TGTGCCAGCAGCTCCTTGACAGGTTACGAGCAGTACTTC. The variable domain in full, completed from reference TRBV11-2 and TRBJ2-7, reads EAGVAQSPRYKIIEKRQSVAFWCNPISGHATLYWYQQILGQGPKLLIQFQNNGVVDDSQLPKDRFSAERLKGVDSTLKIQPAKLEDSAVYLCASSSLTGYEQYFGPGTRLTVT.

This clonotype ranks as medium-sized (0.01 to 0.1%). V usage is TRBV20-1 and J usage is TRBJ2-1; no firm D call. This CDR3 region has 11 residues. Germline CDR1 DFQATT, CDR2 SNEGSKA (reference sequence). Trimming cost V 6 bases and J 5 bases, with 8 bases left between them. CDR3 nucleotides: TGCAGTGCCCGGACCGACAATGAGCAGTTCTTC. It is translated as CSARTDNEQFF.

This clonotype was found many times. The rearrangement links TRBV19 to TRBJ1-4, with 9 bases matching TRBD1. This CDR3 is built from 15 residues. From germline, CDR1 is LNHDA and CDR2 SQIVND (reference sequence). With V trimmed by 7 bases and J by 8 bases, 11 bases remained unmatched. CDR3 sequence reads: CASTLVTGGEEKLFF. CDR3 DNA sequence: TGTGCCAGTACCCTCGTGACAGGGGGGGAAGAAAAACTGTTTTTT.

CDR3 nucleotides: TGTGCCAGCTCACTGGGACAGATCGGCGAGCAGTACTTC. It codes for CASSLGQIGEQYF. The V gene is TRBV18, the J gene TRBJ2-7, with 7 bases lining up with TRBD1. The CDR3 has 13 amino acids. Germline CDR1 KGHSH, CDR2 LQKENI. The junction had 6 bases not matched to a gene; V was cut back by 4 bases and J by 6 bases.

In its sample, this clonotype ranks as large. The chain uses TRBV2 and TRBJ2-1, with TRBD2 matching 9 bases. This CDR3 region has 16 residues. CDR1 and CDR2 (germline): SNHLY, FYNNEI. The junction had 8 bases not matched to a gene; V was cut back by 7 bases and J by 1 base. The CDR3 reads CASIFSGSRSYNEQFF. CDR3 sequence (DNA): TGTGCCAGCATTTTTAGCGGGAGTCGGTCCTACAATGAGCAGTTCTTC.

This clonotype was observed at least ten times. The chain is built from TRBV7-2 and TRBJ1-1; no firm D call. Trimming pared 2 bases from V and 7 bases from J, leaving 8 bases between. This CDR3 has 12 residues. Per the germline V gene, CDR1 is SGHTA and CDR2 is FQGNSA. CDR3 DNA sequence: TGTGCCAGCAGCTTATTGTACGGTGAAGCTTTCTTT. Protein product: CASSLLYGEAFF.

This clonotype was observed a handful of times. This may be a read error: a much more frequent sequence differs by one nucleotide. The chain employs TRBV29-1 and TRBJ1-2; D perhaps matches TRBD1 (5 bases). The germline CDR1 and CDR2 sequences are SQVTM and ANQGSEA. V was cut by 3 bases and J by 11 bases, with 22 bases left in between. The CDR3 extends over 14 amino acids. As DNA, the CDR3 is TGCAGCGTTGATCCTGCCGGGACTGGCTGTAGGTACACCTTC. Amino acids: CSVDPAGTGCRYTF.